This entry is about one T cell receptor (beta chain). This clonotype was seen a few times. Its antigen is still unknown. No base quality values were provided; no much bigger clone lies one nucleotide off. The time point label of this sample denotes: persistent/refractory GD, antithyroid drugs over 5 years with positive TRAb. For both TCR sequencing and RNA sequencing, RNA was extracted from PBMCs in TRIzol. Graves' disease was diagnosed according to American Thyroid Association guidelines. The patients came from an endocrinology department in Xi'an, China. Each patient gave 8.5 to 9.5 milliliters of peripheral blood, collected in an EDTA anticoagulant tube. Ficoll Paque Plus density gradient separation was used to isolate PBMCs, and no further T cell sorting was done. An Agilent 2100 Bioanalyzer and agarose gel were used to check RNA quality, while a NanoDrop 2000 measured RNA concentration. The library was generated by multiplex PCR. Reads for this sample came from an Illumina HiSeq 4000. To build TCR beta libraries, CDR3 regions were amplified by Arm-PCR using iRepertoire HTBI primers. Before sequencing, the PCR products went through gel purification. As for the original processing: Across samples, some 62 TRBV and around 15 TRBJ segments were identified and used for gene usage analysis of CDR3 amino acid clonotypes. COPE and FqMerger were used to merge filtered high-quality paired reads into contigs. BLAST was used to align contigs to IMGT TRBV, TRBD and TRBJ reference genes, and CDR3 was defined according to IMGT. Any clonotype with a frequency above 0.1% was counted as a highly expanded clone. Shannon entropy served as the measure of repertoire diversity, while the Gini coefficient captured V-J evenness. Public clonotypes were defined as clonotypes shared by more than one individual. In TCRdb, the public reads were trimmed at Q25 with fastp and aligned with MiXCR, with productive beta chains retained. Duplicate CDR3 protein sequences are folded into a single record with the most common DNA and genes. The V and J calls come from TCRdb's annotation, not from the publication. The sample has 600,000 to 800,000 distinct CDR3 sequences on record, 25% to 35% of them singletons. The ten largest account for 42% of the sample.

CDR1 is given as KGHDR and CDR2 as SFDVKD, both from the germline V gene. From cysteine to phenylalanine, the CDR3 is 16 amino acids long. The sequence is cut down to CDR3 DNA, 48 bases in frame from base 1. Ends trimmed: V by 4 bases, J by 6 bases; bases unmatched to a gene: 12. The data stem from a study of regulatory T cells in long-lasting Graves disease (dated by TCRdb to about 2021). About the full investigation: Persistent Graves' disease was defined as antithyroid drug treatment for over 5 years with persistently positive TSH receptor autoantibodies. A total of roughly 35 samples were covered by TCR sequencing, comprising around 13 persistent and roughly 20 newly diagnosed Graves' disease patients. Persistent Graves' disease patients were compared with newly diagnosed Graves' disease patients by peripheral blood TCR sequencing and RNA sequencing. Antithyroid drugs had been taken for approximately 9.5 years on average by persistent Graves' disease patients in the clinical cohort. The study was registered as a clinical trial and conducted in China. The investigation overall reported the following: More public clonotypes were shared among persistent patients (about 2,800) than among newly diagnosed patients (approximately 930). Sequencing and analysis were limited to the TCR beta chain. Persistent disease showed preferential use of TRBV28, TRBJ1-2 and TRBJ2-5, whereas newly diagnosed disease favored TRBV20-1 and TRBJ2-1. The authors noted that the small sample size was a limitation that may lower accuracy. Compared with newly diagnosed patients, persistent Graves' disease patients had lower TCR Shannon entropy and fewer highly expanded clones, which suggests clonal expansion. Peripheral blood alone was examined, since thyroid tissue, which constituted the primary lesion, could not be accessed.

The chain links TRBV24-1 with TRBJ1-2; the junction holds 8 bases that match TRBD1. The sequenced sample was peripheral blood mononuclear cells (PBMCs), obtained when the disease was refractory, from a patient treated with antithyroid drugs. This TCR derives from a female donor with Graves disease. The CDR3 sequence is CATSDSTGQGNDGYTF. The DNA reads TGTGCCACCAGTGACTCGACCGGACAGGGTAATGATGGCTACACCTTC.